This TCR beta chain was captured in a study of cytomegalovirus exposure and HLA in healthy donors. A remark on this clone: Its antigen is unidentified.

Findings of the study overall: Some TCR beta chains (roughly 150 of them) were listed as cytomegalovirus-associated. An analysis was carried out later, and it reportedly showed fewer N-insertions in an Asian-associated ancestry cluster than the approximately 610-donor mean.

Use of 60 Vbeta and 13 Jbeta primers characterized the PCR. Here immunoSEQ multiplex PCR was the method, and the copy in TCRdb shows in-frame clones only, minus some. Of under 130,000 clones in the sample, roughly 15% are singletons; the top ten hold 0.83%. The CDR3 has 15 amino acids. V was clipped by 6 bases and J by 0 bases; unmatched bases: 5. Germline CDR1 SNHLY, CDR2 FYNNEI. The J gene is TRBJ2-3, the V gene TRBV2; 8 bases align to TRBD1. The sequence derives from a female donor in good health and CMV-seronegative. Material for sequencing was PBMCs. This chain's CDR3 is CASSRQGTSTDTQYF. The CDR3 region has the DNA TGTGCCAGCAGCAGACAGGGGACTAGCACAGATACGCAGTATTTT.